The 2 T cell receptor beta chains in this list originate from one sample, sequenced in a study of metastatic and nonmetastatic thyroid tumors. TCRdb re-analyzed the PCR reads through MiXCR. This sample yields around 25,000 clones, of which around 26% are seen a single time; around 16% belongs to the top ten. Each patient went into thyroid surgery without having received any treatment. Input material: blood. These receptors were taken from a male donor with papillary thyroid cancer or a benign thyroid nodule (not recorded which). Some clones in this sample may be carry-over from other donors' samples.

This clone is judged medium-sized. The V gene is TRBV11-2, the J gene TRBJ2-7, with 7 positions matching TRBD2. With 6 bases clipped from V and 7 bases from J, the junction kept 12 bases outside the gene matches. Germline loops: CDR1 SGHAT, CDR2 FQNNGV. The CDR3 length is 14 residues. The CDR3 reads CASRRSGASWEQYF. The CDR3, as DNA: TGTGCCAGCAGGCGGAGCGGGGCGTCTTGGGAGCAGTACTTC.

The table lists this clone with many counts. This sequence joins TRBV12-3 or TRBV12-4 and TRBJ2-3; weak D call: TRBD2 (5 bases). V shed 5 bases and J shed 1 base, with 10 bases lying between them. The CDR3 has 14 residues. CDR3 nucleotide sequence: TGTGCCAGCAGTCCCCGGACTGGCACAGATACGCAGTATTTT. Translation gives CASSPRTGTDTQYF.